The 11 T cell receptor beta chains reported below all come from one sample, sequenced in a study of cytomegalovirus exposure and HLA in healthy donors. PCR involved 60 Vbeta and 13 Jbeta primers. The data were produced by immunoSEQ multiplex PCR, yet TCRdb's version contains in-frame clones alone and is incomplete. This sample yields over 100,000 clones, of which over 80% are seen a single time; 2% to 2.5% belongs to the top ten. Sequencing was performed on PBMCs. These receptors all stem from a man aged 25-45 years in good health and CMV-seronegative.

V usage is TRBV27 and J usage is TRBJ1-1; maybe TRBD1 (6 bases). CDR1 is MNHEY, CDR2 SMNVEV, per germline (reference sequence). The CDR3 contains 18 residues. The ends were cut back, 1 base at V and 4 bases at J, with 22 bases in the middle. Here the CDR3 DNA reads TGTGCCAGCAGTTTATACGGGAATCCGGGACATCGGCGCACTGAAGCTTTCTTT. Protein product: CASSLYGNPGHRRTEAFF.

This chain connects TRBV2 to TRBJ2-6; D may be TRBD1 (6 bases). This CDR3 has 15 residues. Germline lookup yields CDR1 SNHLY and CDR2 FYNNEI. V dropped 8 bases and J dropped 4 bases, with 15 bases sitting between them. The CDR3 nucleotides read TGTGCCAGCGAGGACAGCGTGCGGGGGGCCAACGTCCTGACTTTC. This translates into CASEDSVRGANVLTF.

CDR3 in amino acids: CASSPRVGGPDHSPLHF. As DNA, the CDR3 is TGTGCCAGCAGCCCACGGGTGGGGGGGCCGGATCATTCACCCCTCCACTTT. J is TRBJ1-6 and V is TRBV4-2, with a tentative D call TRBD1 (6 bases). The CDR3 covers 17 residues. Trimming stripped 4 bases from V and 8 bases from J, with 21 bases between. CDR1 is LGHNA and CDR2 is YNFKEQ in the germline V gene.

The CDR3 sequence: CASSQDSPGGNTIYF. DNA of the CDR3: TGTGCCAGCAGCCAAGATTCGCCCGGGGGAAACACCATATATTTT. The rearrangement links TRBV4-2 to TRBJ1-3; no firm D call. Germline V lookup: CDR1 LGHNA, CDR2 YNFKEQ. With 0 bases removed from V and 4 bases from J, the gap between germline ends came to 10 bases. The CDR3 has 15 residues.

The chain carries TRBV28 and TRBJ1-1; weak D call: TRBD1 (5 bases). In germline, CDR1 is MDHEN, CDR2 SYDVKM. Trimming removed 5 bases at V and 0 bases at J, with 16 bases between. This CDR3 comprises 16 residues. The CDR3 sequence is CASSPATGFLNTEAFF. The CDR3 DNA reads TGTGCCAGCAGTCCTGCTACAGGTTTCTTGAACACTGAAGCTTTCTTT. The full variable domain, in which reference TRBV28 and TRBJ1-1 provide the parts outside the CDR3, is DVKVTQSSRYLVKRTGEKVFLECVQDMDHENMFWYRQDPGLGLRLIYFSYDVKMKEKGDIPEGYSVSREKKERFSLILESASTNQTSMYLCASSPATGFLNTEAFFGQGTRLTVV.

The V and J genes are TRBV19 and TRBJ2-3; 7 nucleotides line up with TRBD1. Germline V lookup: CDR1 LNHDA, CDR2 SQIVND (reference sequence). This CDR3 has 14 residues. Germline trimming cut 6 bases from V and 0 bases from J; bases unmatched to any gene: 3. The CDR3 spells CASRNRGSTDTQYF. CDR3 bases: TGTGCCAGTAGGAACAGGGGTAGCACAGATACGCAGTATTTT.

This clone has only a few counts. V gene TRBV4-3 combines with J gene TRBJ1-4; 9 nucleotides match TRBD1. J was trimmed by 4 bases and V by 1 base; bases with no gene match: 1. In germline, CDR1 is LGHNA, CDR2 YSLEER. The CDR3 is 15 residues long. CDR3 in DNA: TGCGCCAGCAGCCAAGGGACAGGGGTTAATGAAAAACTGTTTTTT. Amino acids: CASSQGTGVNEKLFF.

This chain joins TRBV4-3 and TRBJ2-1, with 8 bases lining up with TRBD2. This CDR3 contains 17 residues. Germline-derived CDR1 and CDR2 are LGHNA and YSLEER. The J segment lost 7 bases and the V segment lost 1 base, leaving 12 bases of the junction unmatched. The CDR3 region is CASSQVSGTRGNNEQFF. Here the CDR3 DNA reads TGCGCCAGCAGCCAAGTATCCGGGACTAGAGGGAATAATGAGCAGTTCTTC.

This sequence joins TRBV9 and TRBJ2-7; TRBD2 might be the D (5 bases). The CDR3 runs 14 residues. Looked up from germline, CDR1 is SGDLS and CDR2 is YYNGEE. V was shortened by 0 bases and J by 3 bases, with 10 bases between the two germline ends. CDR3 in amino acids: CASSVEDSGYEQYF. The CDR3 DNA reads TGTGCCAGCAGCGTAGAGGACTCCGGCTACGAGCAGTACTTC.

This clone was detected once. The genes are TRBV21-1 and TRBJ1-3. TRBV21-1 is a pseudogene segment. This CDR3 is built from 16 residues. The CDR3: CASSKGALSSGNTIYF. CDR3 nucleotide sequence: TGTGCCAGCAGCAAAGGAGCCCTGTCCTCCGGAAACACCATATATTTT.

V gene TRBV5-1 combines with J gene TRBJ1-2; no firm D call. In germline, CDR1 is SGHRS, CDR2 YFSETQ. The ends were cut back, 4 bases at V and 5 bases at J, with 12 bases in the middle. The CDR3 is 13 residues long. The CDR3 DNA is TGCGCCAGCAGCATATCTTTAGAGTATGGCTACACCTTC. Residues: CASSISLEYGYTF.